This T cell receptor (beta chain) was identified in a study of blood T cells in healthy people across ages. Broader study findings: Lack of knowledge of donor CMV status possibly confounded expanded clonotype changes.

Then a second PCR, running roughly 6 to 12 cycles, was carried out with a sample-barcoded 5' primer and a J-beta primer mix. There were at least 2.5 million CDR3-containing paired-end reads obtained from each sample. TCRdb recomputed calls from the 5' RACE reads with MiXCR, one row per CDR3 protein. The sample shows around 990,000 distinct CDR3 sequences, more than 30% of them seen only once. CDR1 is SEHNR, CDR2 FQNEAQ, per germline (reference sequence). The CDR3 has 12 residues. Each donor was a healthy Caucasian individual from Russia, aged roughly 6 to 90. Samples each yielded at least 6 micrograms of total RNA. Regarding this clonotype: Its antigen remains unidentified. Given a much more abundant clone one base away, this may be a read error.

The gene calls are TRBV7-9 and TRBJ2-3; perhaps TRBD1 as D (6 bases). Sequencing was carried out using blood. The source of this sequence is a man aged 18 to 30 in good health. The CDR3 protein is CAPGDPTDMQYF. The CDR3 DNA follows: TGTGCCCCAGGGGACCCCACAGATATGCAGTATTTT.